This TCR beta chain stems from a study of control samples from healthy donors and cancer patients. The CDR3 is 15 amino acids. The germline CDR1 and CDR2 sequences are LNHDA and SQIVND (reference sequence). The V and J ends lost 0 bases and 1 base respectively, with 9 bases between them. Repertoires were generated with immunoSEQ multiplex PCR, while TCRdb's copy carries only in-frame clones and drops some. Of 70,000 or so clones listed, 84% are singletons. V and J are TRBV19 and TRBJ1-1; unclear D gene. This TCR was recovered from a woman aged 50 to 60 with lung cancer. Sequencing was carried out using PBMCs. As DNA, the CDR3 is TGTGCCAGTAGTATAGAGGCCAGGAAGAACACTGAAGCTTTCTTT. It translates to CASSIEARKNTEAFF.